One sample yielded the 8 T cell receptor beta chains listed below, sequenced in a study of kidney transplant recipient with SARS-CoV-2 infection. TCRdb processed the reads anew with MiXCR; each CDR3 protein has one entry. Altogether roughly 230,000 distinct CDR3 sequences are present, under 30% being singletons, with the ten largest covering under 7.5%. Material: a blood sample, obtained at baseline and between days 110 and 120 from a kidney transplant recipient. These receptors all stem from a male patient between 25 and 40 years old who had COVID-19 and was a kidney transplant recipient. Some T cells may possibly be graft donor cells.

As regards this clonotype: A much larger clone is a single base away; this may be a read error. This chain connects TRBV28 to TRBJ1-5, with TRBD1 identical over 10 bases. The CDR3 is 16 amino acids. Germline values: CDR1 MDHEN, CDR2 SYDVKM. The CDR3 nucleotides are TGTGCCAACAGTCCATGGACAGGGGGGGTTGAGGAGCCCCAGCATTTT. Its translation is CANSPWTGGVEEPQHF.

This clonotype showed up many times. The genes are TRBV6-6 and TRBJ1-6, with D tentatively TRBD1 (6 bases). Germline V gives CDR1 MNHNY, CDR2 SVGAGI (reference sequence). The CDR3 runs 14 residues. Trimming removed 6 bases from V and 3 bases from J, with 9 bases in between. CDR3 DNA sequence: TGTGCCAGCAGACGACAGGTCTATAATTCACCCCTCCACTTT. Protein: CASRRQVYNSPLHF.

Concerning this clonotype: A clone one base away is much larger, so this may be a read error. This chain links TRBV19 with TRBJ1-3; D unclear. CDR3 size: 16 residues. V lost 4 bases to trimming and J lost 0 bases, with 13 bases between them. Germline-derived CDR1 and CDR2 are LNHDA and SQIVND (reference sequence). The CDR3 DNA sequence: TGTGCCAGTAGTACGGGGTTTTACGACTCTGGAAACACCATATATTTT. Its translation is CASSTGFYDSGNTIYF.

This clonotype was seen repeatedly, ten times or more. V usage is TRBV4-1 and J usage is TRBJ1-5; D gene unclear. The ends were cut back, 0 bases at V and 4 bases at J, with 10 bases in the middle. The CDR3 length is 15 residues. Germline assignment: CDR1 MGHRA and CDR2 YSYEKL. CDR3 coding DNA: TGCGCCAGCAGCCAAGATATAACAAGAAATCAGCCCCAGCATTTT. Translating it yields CASSQDITRNQPQHF.

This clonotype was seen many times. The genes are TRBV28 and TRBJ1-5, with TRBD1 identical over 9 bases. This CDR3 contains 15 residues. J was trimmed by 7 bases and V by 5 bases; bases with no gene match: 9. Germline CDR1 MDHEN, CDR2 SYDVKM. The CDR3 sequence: CASSPGTGWVQPQHF. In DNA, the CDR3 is TGTGCCAGCAGTCCAGGGACAGGGTGGGTGCAGCCCCAGCATTTT.

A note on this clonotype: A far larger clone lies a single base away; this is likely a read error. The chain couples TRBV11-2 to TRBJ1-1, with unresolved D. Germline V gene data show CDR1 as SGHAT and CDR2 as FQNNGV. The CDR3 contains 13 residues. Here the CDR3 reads CASSLGLNAEAFF. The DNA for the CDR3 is TGTGCCAGCAGCTTAGGTTTGAACGCTGAAGCTTTCTTT.

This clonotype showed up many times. For the CDR3, the DNA is TGTGCCAGCAGCGTAGCTGGGCACACTGAAGCTTTCTTT. It codes for CASSVAGHTEAFF. The rearrangement links TRBV9 to TRBJ1-1, with D unclear. The CDR3 totals 13 residues. The germline V gene has CDR1 SGDLS and CDR2 YYNGEE. Trimming removed 0 bases at V and 3 bases at J, with 6 bases between.

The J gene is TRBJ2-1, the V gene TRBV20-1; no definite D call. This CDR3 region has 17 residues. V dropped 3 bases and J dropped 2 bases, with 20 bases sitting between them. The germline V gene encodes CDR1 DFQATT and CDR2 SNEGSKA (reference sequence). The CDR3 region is CSASNRRHGSTYNEQFF. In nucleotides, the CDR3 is TGCAGTGCTAGTAATCGACGGCACGGGTCCACCTACAATGAGCAGTTCTTC.